This entry concerns a single T cell receptor (beta chain). This sample was taken from a study of blood T cell repertoires in COVID-19. CDR1 and CDR2 (germline): MGHRA, YSYEKL. V trimming: 0 bases; J trimming: 7 bases; junction bases outside the gene matches: 3. CDR3 length: 14 amino acids. In the original processing: Amplification of reference gene primers was used by the study to estimate nucleated cell counts. Generated by immunoSEQ multiplex PCR, the TCRdb table keeps only in-frame clones and is missing some. V and J calls and clone size are those listed in that table; D and trimming were worked out from the DNA. The table shows approximately 210,000 clones, with more than 85% occurring only once.

This rearrangement joins TRBV4-1 to TRBJ1-5; 7 bases line up with TRBD1. This clonotype originated in a man between 40 and 49 years old with active or convalescent COVID-19. Input material: peripheral blood. CDR3 region: CASSQDWTGQPQHF. DNA of the CDR3: TGCGCCAGCAGCCAAGATTGGACAGGCCAGCCCCAGCATTTT.